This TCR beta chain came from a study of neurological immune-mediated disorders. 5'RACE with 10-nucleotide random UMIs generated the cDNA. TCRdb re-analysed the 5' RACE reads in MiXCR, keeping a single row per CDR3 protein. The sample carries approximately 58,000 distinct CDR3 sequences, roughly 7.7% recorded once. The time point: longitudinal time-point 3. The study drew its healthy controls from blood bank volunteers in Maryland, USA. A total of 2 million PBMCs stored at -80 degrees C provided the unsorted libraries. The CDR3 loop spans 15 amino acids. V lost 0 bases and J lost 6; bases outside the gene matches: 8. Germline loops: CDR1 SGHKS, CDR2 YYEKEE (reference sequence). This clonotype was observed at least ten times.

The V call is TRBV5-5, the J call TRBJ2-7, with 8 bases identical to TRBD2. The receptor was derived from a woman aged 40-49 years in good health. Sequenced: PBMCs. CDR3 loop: CASSLEPGGPSEQYF. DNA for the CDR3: TGTGCCAGCAGCTTGGAGCCGGGAGGGCCTTCCGAGCAGTACTTC.